The T cell receptor beta chain described here comes from a study of T cell responses to AZD1222 COVID-19 vaccine. The V end lost 3 bases, the J end lost 8 bases, and 5 bases lay between the germline ends. The length of the CDR3 is 12 residues. Looked up from germline, CDR1 is SGHAT and CDR2 is FQNNGV. Study conclusions and caveats: A mostly white British donor set with more females was recruited, and clonal diversity was possibly underestimated. At study baseline, merely more than 5 AZD1222 recipients were seropositive. Elevations in Spike-specific TCR breadth and depth followed administration of two AZD1222 doses. Unmutated variant regions are reportedly the target of nearly half of TCRs that are spike-specific.

Produced via immunoSEQ multiplex PCR; TCRdb's table is partial and in-frame only. The sample shows about 110,000 clones, 80% to 95% of them seen only once. Turning to this clone: Its antigen is as yet unknown.

The specimen comprised peripheral blood, sampled 28 days after the second AZD1222 dose. The rearrangement joins TRBV11-2 to TRBJ1-6; D gene unclear. The receptor was derived from an adult who received the AZD1222 COVID-19 vaccine. The CDR3 DNA reads TGTGCCAGCAGCTTCCAGTATTCACCCCTCCACTTT. As protein: CASSFQYSPLHF.